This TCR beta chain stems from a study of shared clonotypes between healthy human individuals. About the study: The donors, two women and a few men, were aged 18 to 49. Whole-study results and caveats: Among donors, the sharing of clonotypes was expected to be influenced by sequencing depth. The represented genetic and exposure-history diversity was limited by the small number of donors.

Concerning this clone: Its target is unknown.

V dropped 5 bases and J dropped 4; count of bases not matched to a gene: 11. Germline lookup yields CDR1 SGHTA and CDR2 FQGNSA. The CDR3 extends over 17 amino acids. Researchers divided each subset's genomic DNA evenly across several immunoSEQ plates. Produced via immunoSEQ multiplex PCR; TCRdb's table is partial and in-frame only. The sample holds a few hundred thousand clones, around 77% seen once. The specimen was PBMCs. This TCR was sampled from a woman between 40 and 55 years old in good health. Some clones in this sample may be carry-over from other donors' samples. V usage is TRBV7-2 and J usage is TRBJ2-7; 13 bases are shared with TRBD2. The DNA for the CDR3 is TGTGCCAGCAGCCCCCAGTCGGGACTAGCGGGGTTATACGAGCAGTACTTC. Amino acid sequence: CASSPQSGLAGLYEQYF.